This entry lists 19 T cell receptor beta chains sequenced from one sample in a study of blood T cells in healthy people across ages. A J-beta primer mix and a sample-barcoded 5' primer were used in a second PCR of roughly 6 to 12 cycles. From the 5' RACE reads, TCRdb called clonotypes with MiXCR, one entry per CDR3 protein. Among more than 600,000 distinct CDR3 sequences listed, approximately 25% were seen once. The same sample was also used in a study of T cells of mothers and their children.

The specimen was blood. These receptors all come from a boy younger than 18 in good health.

This clonotype was observed a handful of times. The chain carries TRBV20-1 and TRBJ2-7; D uncertain. The CDR3 loop spans 12 amino acids. Per the germline V gene, CDR1 is DFQATT and CDR2 is SNEGSKA (reference sequence). The V end was cut by 6 bases, the J end by 1 base, with 10 bases between. CDR3 sequence reads: CSANGKSYEQYF. DNA for the CDR3: TGCAGTGCCAATGGGAAATCCTACGAGCAGTACTTC.

The chain has TRBV7-9 and TRBJ2-3, with 9 bases identical to TRBD2. The V gene end was trimmed by 5 bases and the J gene end by 4 bases; junction bases not matched to a gene: 13. CDR1 and CDR2 (germline): SEHNR, FQNEAQ (reference sequence). The CDR3 has 17 residues. The CDR3 region is CASSLLRAGGYADTQYF. CDR3 DNA: TGTGCCAGCAGCCTACTCCGAGCGGGGGGTTACGCAGATACGCAGTATTTT.

The rearrangement joins TRBV29-1 to TRBJ2-1, with 8 bases identical to TRBD2. TRBJ2-5 matches the DNA end more closely, so the J call is doubtful. The CDR3 length is 13 residues. Germline CDR1 is SQVTM and CDR2 is ANQGSEA. CDR3 amino acids: CSVGAGGDHTQYF. DNA of the CDR3: TGCAGCGTTGGGGCCGGGGGGGACCACACCCAGTACTTC.

The V and J genes are TRBV2 and TRBJ2-2; no reliable D call. The ends were cut back, 8 bases at V and 3 bases at J, with 10 bases in the middle. CDR1 is SNHLY, CDR2 FYNNEI, per germline. This CDR3 has 13 amino acids. Here the CDR3 reads CASLPQYTGELFF. The CDR3 DNA follows: TGTGCCAGCCTCCCCCAGTACACCGGGGAGCTGTTTTTT. Based on the CDR3 plus reference TRBV2 and TRBJ2-2, the full variable domain is EPEVTQTPSHQVTQMGQEVILRCVPISNHLYFYWYRQILGQKVEFLVSFYNNEISEKSEIFDDQFSVERPDGSNFTLKIRSTKLEDSAMYFCASLPQYTGELFFGEGSRLTVL.

The chain is built from TRBV3-1 and TRBJ1-4, with unresolved D. Trimming removed 0 bases from V and 10 bases from J, with 9 bases in between. The CDR3 loop spans 13 amino acids. Per the germline V gene, CDR1 is LGHDT and CDR2 is YNNKEL (reference sequence). CDR3 in amino acids: CASSQDPAGKLFF. CDR3 coding DNA: TGTGCCAGCAGCCAAGATCCGGCAGGAAAACTGTTTTTT.

The chain couples TRBV29-1 to TRBJ2-5; 8 positions agree with TRBD2. CDR1 is SQVTM and CDR2 is ANQGSEA in the germline V gene. V trimming: 4 bases; J trimming: 4 bases; junction bases outside the gene matches: 8. The CDR3 contains 14 residues. The DNA of the CDR3 is TGCAGCGTTGGTCTTCGGCTAGCGGGAGAGACCCAGTACTTC. Amino acids: CSVGLRLAGETQYF. Full variable domain (remainder filled in from reference TRBV29-1 and TRBJ2-5): SAVISQKPSRDICQRGTSLTIQCQVDSQVTMMFWYRQQPGQSLTLIATANQGSEATYESGFVIDKFPISRPNLTFSTLTVSNMSPEDSSIYLCSVGLRLAGETQYFGPGTRLLVL.

The rearrangement joins TRBV7-9 to TRBJ2-3; D not resolved. This CDR3 comprises 13 residues. V lost 8 bases, J lost 1 base, and 10 bases lay in between. Germline values: CDR1 SEHNR, CDR2 FQNEAQ (reference sequence). The CDR3 loop reads CASHVTGTDTQYF. CDR3 bases: TGTGCCAGCCACGTTACTGGCACAGATACGCAGTATTTT. Full variable domain (missing parts from reference TRBV7-9 and TRBJ2-3): DTGVSQNPRHKITKRGQNVTFRCDPISEHNRLYWYRQTLGQGPEFLTYFQNEAQLEKSRLLSDRFSAERPKGSFSTLEIQRTEQGDSAMYLCASHVTGTDTQYFGPGTRLTVL.

This clonotype was counted only a few times. Written as DNA, the CDR3 is TGTGCCAGCAGCATAACGCAGGGGCTCGCTTTCTTT. As protein: CASSITQGLAFF. The chain carries TRBV12-3 or TRBV12-4 and TRBJ1-1; D is perhaps TRBD1 (6 bases). This CDR3 is built from 12 residues. V lost 6 bases to trimming and J lost 11 bases, with 16 bases between them.

This clonotype was counted a few times. The rearrangement joins TRBV6-5 to TRBJ1-6; no definite D call. This CDR3 contains 18 residues. The V and J ends lost 0 bases and 0 bases respectively, with 12 bases between them. Germline V gene data show CDR1 as MNHEY and CDR2 as SVGAGI. In DNA, the CDR3 is TGTGCCAGCAGTTACTCGAGTCCATACAGCTCCTATAATTCACCCCTCCACTTT. It is translated as CASSYSSPYSSYNSPLHF.

This clonotype showed up just a few times. The chain employs TRBV5-1 and TRBJ2-3, with TRBD1 identical over 9 bases. Germline lookup yields CDR1 SGHRS and CDR2 YFSETQ. CDR3 length: 15 amino acids. With V trimmed by 4 bases and J by 0 bases, 3 bases remained unmatched. CDR3 region: CASSAQGASTDTQYF. CDR3 sequence (DNA): TGCGCCAGCAGCGCACAGGGGGCCAGCACAGATACGCAGTATTTT.

The J gene is TRBJ1-4, the V gene TRBV3-1; possibly TRBD1 for D (5 bases). The length of the CDR3 is 14 residues. Germline V lookup: CDR1 LGHDT, CDR2 YNNKEL (reference sequence). V was pared by 4 bases and J by 8 bases, with 14 bases between. The chain's CDR3 is CASSRRDGNEKLFF. CDR3 coding DNA: TGTGCCAGCAGCCGAAGGGACGGTAACGAAAAACTGTTTTTT.

The chain uses TRBV4-3 and TRBJ2-1; TRBD2 matches at 13 bases. The DNA end favors TRBJ2-5, so the J call may be wrong. CDR1 and CDR2 from the germline V gene are LGHNA and YSLEER. CDR3 size: 16 residues. The CDR3 DNA follows: TGCGCCAGCAGCCGAGTACTAGCGGGGGGGCCGGGGACCCAGTACTTC. Protein product: CASSRVLAGGPGTQYF.

V and J are TRBV11-2 and TRBJ1-1, with D uncertain. V dropped 5 bases and J dropped 9 bases, with 19 bases sitting between them. Germline-derived CDR1 and CDR2 are SGHAT and FQNNGV. CDR3 length: 14 amino acids. In DNA, the CDR3 is TGTGCCAGCAGCCAAATGGGCAAAGCGGAACAAGCTTTCTTT. Translation gives CASSQMGKAEQAFF.

The chain carries TRBV27 and TRBJ1-4, with D hard to call. Germline V CDR1 and CDR2: MNHEY, SMNVEV (reference sequence). This CDR3 has 16 residues. V gave up 5 bases and J gave up 0 bases, with 13 bases separating them. The CDR3 DNA sequence: TGTGCCAGCAGTCAGCGGACGACAACAACTAATGAAAAACTGTTTTTT. Its protein product is CASSQRTTTTNEKLFF. The full variable domain, in which reference TRBV27 and TRBJ1-4 provide the parts outside the CDR3, is EAQVTQNPRYLITVTGKKLTVTCSQNMNHEYMSWYRQDPGLGLRQIYYSMNVEVTDKGDVPEGYKVSRKEKRNFPLILESPSPNQTSLYFCASSQRTTTTNEKLFFGSGTQLSVL.

In this sample, this clonotype turned up a few times. J is TRBJ2-7 and V is TRBV12-3 or TRBV12-4; D not certain. The CDR3 covers 15 residues. Between the trimmed V and J ends, which lost 4 bases and 4 bases, there was a span of 17 bases. The chain's CDR3 is CASSSPRAISYEQYF. CDR3 bases: TGTGCCAGCAGTTCCCCCCGGGCTATTTCGTACGAGCAGTACTTC.

The chain links TRBV20-1 to TRBJ2-1; D might be TRBD2 (6 bases). Trimming left V 0 bases short and J 7 bases short, with 22 bases between. Germline lookup yields CDR1 DFQATT and CDR2 SNEGSKA (reference sequence). The CDR3 runs 17 residues. CDR3 sequence (DNA): TGCAGTGCTAGAGATTTCGGGGGAGTCGAGACGGGGAATGAGCAGTTCTTC. Its translation is CSARDFGGVETGNEQFF.

The J gene is TRBJ2-3, the V gene TRBV19; no clear D. V was clipped by 8 bases and J by 2 bases, with 14 bases between them. CDR3 length: 14 amino acids. Germline CDR1 and CDR2: LNHDA and SQIVND (reference sequence). CDR3 in amino acids: CASRKGSLTDTQYF. CDR3 coding DNA: TGTGCCAGTCGAAAGGGAAGTCTCACAGATACGCAGTATTTT.

This clonotype was detected many times. The DNA is left out, because the CDR3 cannot be placed on it with certainty; the CDR3 is given as TCRdb lists it. The chain employs TRBV6-6 and TRBJ2-5; the table gives TRBD1 as D, unverified against the DNA. The germline V gene encodes CDR1 MNHNY and CDR2 SVGAGI (reference sequence). The CDR3 comprises 17 residues, both ends counted. The CDR3 loop is CASSSFGPGFRQETQYF.

The chain couples TRBV11-3 to TRBJ2-5, with D possibly matching TRBD1 (6 bases). Near its end, the DNA agrees better with TRBJ2-1, so the J call may be wrong. This CDR3 region has 18 residues. Germline CDR1 and CDR2: SGHNT and YENEEA. The CDR3 DNA is TGTGCCAGCAGCTACACCCGAAGCAGGGCAGGGGCCATCAATGAGCAGTTCTTC. This translates into CASSYTRSRAGAINEQFF.